This T cell receptor beta chain was sequenced in a study of monozygotic twins with inflammatory bowel disease (dated by TCRdb to the late 2010s). Turning to the overall study: In total, around 30 monozygotic twin pairs made up the full study: 19 Danish pairs, all IBD-discordant, plus nine German pairs, of which four were IBD-concordant and five were IBD-discordant. The search for disease-associated traits relied mainly on comparing IBD patients with their genetically identical healthy co-twins within discordant pairs. Each individual had, on average, about 151 000 unique TCRalpha sequences and 181 000 unique TCRbeta sequences available for analysis. Summary of the overall study and its limitations: Fewer clonotypes were shared with other individuals by IBD patients than by healthy twins, most markedly in patients showing signs of disease activity. No single strong signal or clonotype linked to IBD turned up in the results, so the idea that one exists was not supported. A decrease in TCRbeta repertoire diversity, as measured by inverse Simpson index, was observed in IBD patients compared with their healthy co-twins. Different T cell subtypes could not be distinguished in the analysis. Concordant and discordant twins showed no difference in repertoire similarity, possibly because of limited statistical power. Because patients received different immunosuppressive treatments, the repertoires may have picked up extra background noise and variability between individuals.

From cysteine to phenylalanine, the CDR3 is 13 amino acids long. No DNA accompanies this entry. From the germline V gene, CDR1 is MDHEN and CDR2 is SYDVKM. Library method: 5' RACE. Preparation of each TCR library used approximately 3,700 ng of total RNA. cDNA was synthesized with SMARTScribe reverse transcriptase in eight separate reactions per sample. During cDNA synthesis, template switching introduced unique molecular identifiers that contained a 6-nucleotide sample barcode. Two nested PCRs of about 17 and 10 cycles amplified the TCRalpha and TCRbeta cDNA, and bead purification followed each PCR. Before amplification, the cDNA was treated with uracil DNA-glycosylase and purified using the QIAquick PCR purification kit. In the second PCR, Illumina TruSeq-compatible adapters and sample-specific barcodes were added. TapeStation and Qubit were used to check library quality and concentration, and 4 to 6 ng of each library went into the pool. The pooled libraries were sequenced with 2 x 100 bp reads and custom sequencing primers on an Illumina HiSeq2500 single-index Rapid Run. The source study handled its data this way. UMI-based consensus assembly with MiGEC version 1.2.6 was used to correct PCR and sequencing errors. MiXCR version 2.1.1 was used to carry out V(D)J alignment, clonotype assembly and CDR3 extraction. Gene usage, clonotype sharing and MAIT/NKT TCR abundance were normalised by analysing the top 1000, 10 000 and 20 000 clonotypes per sample. After downsampling to 27 000 UMIs, diversity was calculated as the inverse Simpson index using the vegan R package. Paired Mann-Whitney U tests were applied to discordant twin pairs, with Benjamini-Hochberg correction for multiple testing. TCRdb reprocessed the public reads and reports one entry per CDR3 protein sequence, without DNA. These V and J calls are TCRdb output, not the study's own analysis. This sample's clone table shows some 100,000 distinct CDR3 sequences. Of the sample, roughly an eighth falls within the top ten clones.

From each donor, a roughly 2.5 ml peripheral blood sample was drawn into PAXgene tubes and stored at -80 degrees C. Without T cell sorting, total RNA was isolated from whole blood using the PAXgene blood miRNA kit on an automated QIAcube. Peripheral blood from monozygotic twin pairs concordant or discordant for inflammatory bowel disease was subjected to deep TCRalpha and TCRbeta repertoire profiling with unique molecular barcoding. Smoking habits were recorded for all twin pairs, with individuals classified as current, former or never smokers. On this clonotype itself: Its antigen is not yet known.

The specimen sequenced was blood. The receptor was derived from a human donor with ulcerative colitis or Crohn's disease, or a healthy co-twin of an affected twin (not recorded which). The sequence is built from TRBV28 and TRBJ1-1. CDR3 sequence: CASSILGSAEAFF.